The clone carrying this T cell receptor beta chain was found once. The participants were between roughly 18 and 90 years old and came from about two dozen US areas. Recovery among Cohort 3 donors was established by two negative PCRs, clearance, or symptom resolution. This sample stems from a study of blood T cell repertoires in COVID-19. Study summary: Acute-phase and convalescent COVID-19 samples originated in the United States, Italy and Spain.

Profiling relied on immunoSEQ multiplex PCR, and the TCRdb table lists in-frame clones only, not all of them. The data show 200,000 to 250,000 clones, around four fifths seen once. V was cut by 3 bases and J by 2 bases, with 13 bases left in between. CDR3 length equals 15 residues. The germline gives CDR1 SGHVS, CDR2 FQNEAQ. The receptor was isolated from a middle-aged man who had recovered from COVID-19. The rearrangement uses TRBV7-8 and TRBJ2-5; maybe TRBD1 (5 bases). The sequenced sample consisted of PBMCs or T cells enriched from blood (not recorded which). This chain's CDR3 is CASSLGRGRQETQYF. The CDR3 nucleotides read TGTGCCAGCAGCTTGGGAAGGGGAAGGCAAGAGACCCAGTACTTC.